This T cell receptor beta chain comes out of a study of CD8+CD57+ T cells in acquired aplastic anemia. Sequencing was done on patients that had shown CD8+CD57+ cell expansion by flow cytometry. Patient blood was sampled before any therapy had been received. Genomic DNA was employed as the template in profiling TCR beta VDJ and CDR3. One entry per CDR3 protein results from TCRdb running MiXCR on the reads. In the table there are about 160,000 distinct CDR3 sequences, about 70% of which are singletons. The V gene's germline CDR1 is MNHEY and CDR2 SVGEGT. V gave up 5 bases and J gave up 6 bases, with 15 bases separating them. The CDR3 is 14 residues long.

The chain combines TRBV6-2 or TRBV6-3 with TRBJ2-3; D remains unclear. This TCR was recovered from a human donor with aplastic anemia. Sequencing used sorted CD4+, CD8+, or CD8+CD57+ T cells (not recorded which) from PBMCs. The CDR3 sequence is CASSTDFSLDTQYF. The DNA for the CDR3 is TGTGCCAGCAGTACCGACTTTTCTTTGGATACGCAGTATTTT.